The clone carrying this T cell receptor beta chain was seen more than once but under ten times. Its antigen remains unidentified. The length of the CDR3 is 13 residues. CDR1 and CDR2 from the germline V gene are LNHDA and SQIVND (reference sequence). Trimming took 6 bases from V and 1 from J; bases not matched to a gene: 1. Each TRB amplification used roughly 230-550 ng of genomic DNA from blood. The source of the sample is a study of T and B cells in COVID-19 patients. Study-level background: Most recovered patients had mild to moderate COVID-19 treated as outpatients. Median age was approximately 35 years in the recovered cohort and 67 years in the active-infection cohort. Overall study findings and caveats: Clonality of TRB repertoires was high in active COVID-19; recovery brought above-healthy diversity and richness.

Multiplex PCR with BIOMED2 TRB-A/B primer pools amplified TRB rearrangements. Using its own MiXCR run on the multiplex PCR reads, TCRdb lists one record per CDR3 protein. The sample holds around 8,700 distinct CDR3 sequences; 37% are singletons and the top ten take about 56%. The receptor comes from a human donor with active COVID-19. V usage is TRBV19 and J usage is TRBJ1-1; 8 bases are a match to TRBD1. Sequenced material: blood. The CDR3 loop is CASRDRENTEAFF. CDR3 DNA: TGTGCCAGTAGGGACAGGGAGAACACTGAAGCTTTCTTT.